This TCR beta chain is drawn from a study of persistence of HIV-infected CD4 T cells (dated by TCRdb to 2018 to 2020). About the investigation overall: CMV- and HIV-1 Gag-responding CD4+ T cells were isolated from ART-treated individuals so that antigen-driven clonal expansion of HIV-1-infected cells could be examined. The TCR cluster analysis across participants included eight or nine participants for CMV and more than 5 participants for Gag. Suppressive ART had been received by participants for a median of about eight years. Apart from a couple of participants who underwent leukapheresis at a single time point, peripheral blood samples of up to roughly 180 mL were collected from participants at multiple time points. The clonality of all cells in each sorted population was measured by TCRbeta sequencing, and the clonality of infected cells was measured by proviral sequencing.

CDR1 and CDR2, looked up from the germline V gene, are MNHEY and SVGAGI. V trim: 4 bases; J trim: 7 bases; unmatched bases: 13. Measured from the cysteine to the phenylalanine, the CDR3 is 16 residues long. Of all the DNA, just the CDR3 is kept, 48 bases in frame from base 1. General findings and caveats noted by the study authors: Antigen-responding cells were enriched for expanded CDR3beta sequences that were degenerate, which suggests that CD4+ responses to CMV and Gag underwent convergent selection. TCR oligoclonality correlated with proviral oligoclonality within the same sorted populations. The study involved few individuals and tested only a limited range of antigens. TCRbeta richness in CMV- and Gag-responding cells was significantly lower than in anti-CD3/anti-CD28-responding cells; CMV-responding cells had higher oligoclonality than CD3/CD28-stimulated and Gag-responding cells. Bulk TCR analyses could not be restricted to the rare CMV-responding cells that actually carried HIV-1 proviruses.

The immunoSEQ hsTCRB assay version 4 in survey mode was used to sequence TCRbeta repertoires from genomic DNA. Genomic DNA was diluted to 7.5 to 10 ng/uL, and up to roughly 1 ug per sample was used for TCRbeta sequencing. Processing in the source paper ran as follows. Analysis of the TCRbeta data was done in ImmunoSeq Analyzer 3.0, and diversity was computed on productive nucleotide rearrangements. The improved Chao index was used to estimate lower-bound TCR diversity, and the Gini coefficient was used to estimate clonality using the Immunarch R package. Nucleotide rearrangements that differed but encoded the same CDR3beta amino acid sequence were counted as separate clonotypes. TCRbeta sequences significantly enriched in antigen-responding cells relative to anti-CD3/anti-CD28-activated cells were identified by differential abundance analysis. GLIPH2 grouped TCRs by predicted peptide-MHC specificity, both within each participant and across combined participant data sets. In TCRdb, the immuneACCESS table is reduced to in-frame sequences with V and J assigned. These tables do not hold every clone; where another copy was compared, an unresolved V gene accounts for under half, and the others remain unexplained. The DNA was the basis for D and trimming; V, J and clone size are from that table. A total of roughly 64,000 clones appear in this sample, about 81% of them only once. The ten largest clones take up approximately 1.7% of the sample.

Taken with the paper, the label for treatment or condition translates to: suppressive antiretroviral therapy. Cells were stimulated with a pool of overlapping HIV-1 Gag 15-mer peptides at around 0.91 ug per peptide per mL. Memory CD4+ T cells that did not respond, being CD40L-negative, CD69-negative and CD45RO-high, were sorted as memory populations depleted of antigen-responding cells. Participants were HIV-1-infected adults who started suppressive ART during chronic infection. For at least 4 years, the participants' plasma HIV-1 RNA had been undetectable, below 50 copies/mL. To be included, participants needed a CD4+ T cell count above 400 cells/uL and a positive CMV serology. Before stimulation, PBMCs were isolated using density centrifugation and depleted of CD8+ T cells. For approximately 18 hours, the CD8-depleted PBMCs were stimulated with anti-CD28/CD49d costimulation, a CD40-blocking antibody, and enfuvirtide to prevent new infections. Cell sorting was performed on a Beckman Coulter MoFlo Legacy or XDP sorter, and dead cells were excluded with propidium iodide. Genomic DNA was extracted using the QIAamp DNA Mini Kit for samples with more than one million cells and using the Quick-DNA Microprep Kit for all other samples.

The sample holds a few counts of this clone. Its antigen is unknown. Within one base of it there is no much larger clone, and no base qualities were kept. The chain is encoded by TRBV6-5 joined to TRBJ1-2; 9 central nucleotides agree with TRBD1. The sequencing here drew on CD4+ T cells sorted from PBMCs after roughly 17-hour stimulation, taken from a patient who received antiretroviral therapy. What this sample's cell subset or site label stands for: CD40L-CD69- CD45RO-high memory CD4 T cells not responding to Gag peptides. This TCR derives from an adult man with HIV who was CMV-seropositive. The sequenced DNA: TGTGCCAGCAGTTCCCCCGGGACAGGGAGCTTGGGTGGCTACACCTTC. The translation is CASSSPGTGSLGGYTF.